The rows below give T cell receptor beta chains drawn from one sample of a study of monozygotic twins with cystic fibrosis. The method was immunoSEQ multiplex PCR; TCRdb's version includes in-frame clones alone and lacks a portion of them. The repertoire holds tens of thousands of clones, 95% to 98% seen once, with roughly 0.15% in the top ten. Sequencing input: blood. All receptors come from a girl aged 5 to 17 with cystic fibrosis. Both conserved end residues are trimmed from each CDR3. D genes are given only for firm matches.

>TRBJ2-3|TRBD2|TRBV6-4
ASSARAGTDTQY
>TRBJ2-3|NA|TRBV27
ASRSLSSTDTQY
>TRBJ2-1|NA|TRBV23-1
ASSQPNRSYNEQF
>TRBJ2-7|NA|TRBV5-1
ASSPSTRPTSDEQY
>TRBJ2-6|NA|TRBV5-1
ASSLGYSGANVLT
>TRBJ2-2|TRBD2|TRBV5-1
ASSLELARNTGELF
>TRBJ1-1|NA|TRBV28
ASTLLPWNTEAF
>TRBJ1-2|TRBD1|TRBV6-6
ASSLTRGQENGYT
>TRBJ2-2|TRBD2|TRBV7-2
ASSLAPPSGSGRELF
>TRBJ2-3|TRBD2|TRBV25-1
ASGQAGGDTQY
>TRBJ1-3|NA|TRBV15
ATSGERGIGNTIY
>TRBJ2-7|NA|TRBV4-1
ASSQGDQLGHEQY
>TRBJ2-3|TRBD2|TRBV2
ASSVTSGSSTDTQY
>TRBJ2-6|TRBD1|TRBV18
ASSPTGQNSGANVLT
>TRBJ2-7|TRBD2|TRBV27
ASGWGGSEY
>TRBJ2-3|TRBD2|TRBV4-3
ASSQSGLAGVTDTQY
>TRBJ2-5|NA|TRBV5-4
ASSLHGETQY
>TRBJ2-7|TRBD1|TRBV11-2
ASSLPGQGIYEQY
>TRBJ2-7|NA|TRBV7-6
ASSLVRGGMNEQY
>TRBJ1-1|NA|TRBV23-1
ASSQQVCTEAF
>TRBJ1-5|TRBD1|TRBV28
ASSSPGGANQPQH
>TRBJ2-5|NA|TRBV7-2
ASSPQTRQAETQY
>TRBJ2-3|NA|TRBV9
ASSVDGTDTQY
>TRBJ1-2|TRBD1|TRBV29-1
SVLDRSYGYT
>TRBJ1-2|NA|TRBV30
AWGPWGTGYT
>TRBJ2-7|NA|TRBV7-6
ASSQGDEQY
>TRBJ2-1|TRBD2|TRBV9
ASSVTSGNNEQF
>TRBJ2-3|TRBD2|TRBV15
ATSSPSGGTDTQY
>TRBJ1-1|NA|TRBV5-1
ASSNQPSTEAF
>TRBJ2-7|NA|TRBV28
ASTRGGAYEQY
>TRBJ2-1|TRBD2|TRBV4-3
ASSLGLADGNEQF
>TRBJ1-3|NA|TRBV27
ASSPRTPSGNTIY
>TRBJ2-3|TRBD2|TRBV27
ASNLLAGGTDTQY
>TRBJ2-7|NA|TRBV4-3
ASSQDITGRGIREQY
>TRBJ2-3|TRBD2|TRBV7-8
ASSLEAGGGQNTQY
>TRBJ2-7|NA|TRBV27
ASSLYGPAYEQY
>TRBJ2-1|NA|TRBV7-2
ASSLGGGTSSNEQF
>TRBJ2-2|NA|TRBV9
ASMGRFPNTGELF
>TRBJ1-1|TRBD1|TRBV7-2
ASSPWTGDTEAF
>TRBJ2-2|NA|TRBV2
ASRSRGITGELF
>TRBJ2-1|NA|TRBV29-1
SVIRSNEQF
>TRBJ1-4|NA|TRBV30
AWSRGGQTNEKLF
>TRBJ2-2|NA|TRBV2
ASSDGRYTGELF
>TRBJ2-7|TRBD2|TRBV6-6
ASSYSGGNYEQY
>TRBJ2-7|TRBD2|TRBV4-3
ASSQVMGLEVHEQY
>TRBJ2-3|TRBD2|TRBV9
ASSGLAGGPLDTQY
>TRBJ2-3|TRBD1|TRBV25-1
ASSPRGQGDTQY
>TRBJ2-1|TRBD2|TRBV9
ASSVSGGRTVTYNEQF
>TRBJ1-2|NA|TRBV7-2
ASSPRGERGYT
>TRBJ2-3|TRBD2|TRBV30
AWSLTSGITDTQY
>TRBJ2-5|NA|TRBV7-3
ASSLIAGETQY
>TRBJ2-2|NA|TRBV7-8
ASSLLAWDRNTGELF
>TRBJ1-2|TRBD1|TRBV4-2
ASSQDRQGAYGYT
>TRBJ1-4|NA|TRBV18
ASSPGTAEGEKLF
>TRBJ1-2|NA|TRBV7-2
ASSLGPGTSGYT